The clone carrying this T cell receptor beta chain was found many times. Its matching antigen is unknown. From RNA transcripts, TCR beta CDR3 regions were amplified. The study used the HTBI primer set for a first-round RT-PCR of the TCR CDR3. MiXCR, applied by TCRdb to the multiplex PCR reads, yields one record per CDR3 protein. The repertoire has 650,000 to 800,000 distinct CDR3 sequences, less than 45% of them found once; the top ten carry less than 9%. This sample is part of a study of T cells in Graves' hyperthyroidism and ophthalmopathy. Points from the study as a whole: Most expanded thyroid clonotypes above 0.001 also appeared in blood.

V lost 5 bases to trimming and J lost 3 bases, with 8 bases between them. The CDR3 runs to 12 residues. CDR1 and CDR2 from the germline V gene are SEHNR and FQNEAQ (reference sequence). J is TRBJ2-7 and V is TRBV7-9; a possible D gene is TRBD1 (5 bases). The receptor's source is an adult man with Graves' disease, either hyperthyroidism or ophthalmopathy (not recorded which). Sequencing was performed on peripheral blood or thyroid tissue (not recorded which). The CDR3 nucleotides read TGTGCCAGCAGCGGACAAGGCTACGAGCAGTACTTC. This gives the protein CASSGQGYEQYF.